This T cell receptor beta chain was identified during a study of blood T cells in healthy people across ages (dated by TCRdb to 2013 to 2016). At the level of the whole study: In model experiments, template switching captured about one uniquely barcoded TCR beta cDNA molecule for every two T cells. The study measured age-related changes in TCR beta repertoire diversity using deep sequencing normalized with unique cDNA molecular identifiers. Donors were grouped into four age groups: young (average approximately 15 years), middle-aged (about 40), aged (approximately 67) and long-lived (approximately 78). Donors of different ages were randomly distributed across sequencing lanes to avoid experimental bias. The study analyzed two additional independent replicas of 1 million unique cDNA reads from the same blood draw for two donors, one aged 18 to 30 and one aged 80 or older. Broad study findings and their caveats: A strong correlation was found between observed TCR beta diversity and the percentage of naive T cells measured by flow cytometry. Because profiling used bulk unsorted PBMCs, naive and antigen-experienced compartments could not be compared conclusively. As age increased, observed TCR beta diversity per million T cells dropped in a roughly linear way, and a significant reduction was already evident by age about 40. Compared with the aged group, more naive CD4+ T cells, fewer expanded clones and increased TCR diversity were shown by the long-lived group, suggesting age selection. Because the CMV infection status of the donors was unknown, age-related changes in expanded clonotypes may potentially have been confounded. Estimates of total diversity based on one million sequenced T cells were considered lower bounds and underestimates.

Concerning this clonotype: It has no known antigen specificity. There are no base qualities to consult, and no much larger clone falls within one base.

Library preparation used 5' RACE. These reads were obtained on an Illumina HiSeq 2500. A second roughly 7 to 12 cycle PCR used a sample-barcoded 5' primer and a J-beta primer mix. Each TCR beta cDNA molecule received a unique molecular identifier from a template-switch 5' adaptor carrying 12 random nucleotides. Each sample yielded at least 2.5 million CDR3-containing paired-end reads. All of the RNA was converted into first-strand cDNA using the Mint cDNA synthesis kit, with a TRBC-specific oligonucleotide serving as the primer. All cDNA was treated with uracil-DNA glycosylase and then went through a first 18-cycle PCR with the universal primers M1SS and BC2_uni_R. In the paper's pipeline: Each sample was normalized by randomly selecting 1 million high-quality reads, each carrying a distinct molecular identifier. Instead of being binned into consensus sequences, reads that shared molecular identifiers were thrown out. CDR3 identification, clonotype clustering and error correction used MiTCR with a Q25 quality threshold and the strictest error-elimination algorithm. A nonparametric unseen species model with Euler transformation was used to estimate lower-bound total TCR beta diversity. Through fastp at Q25 and MiXCR, TCRdb rebuilt clones from the public reads, retaining in-frame beta chains. Rows with a matching CDR3 protein are joined into one entry that keeps the most common DNA and genes. These V and J calls are TCRdb output, not the study's own analysis. Within this sample are fewer than 1.5 million distinct CDR3 sequences, with 42% of them counted one time only. Approximately 7.9% of the sample goes to the ten largest clones.

The donors were some 39 Caucasian individuals from Russia, aged roughly 6 to 90 years, who were systemically healthy. Roughly 9.5 milliliters of peripheral blood were drawn from each donor into EDTA-treated Vacutainer tubes. PBMCs were isolated by Ficoll-Paque density-gradient centrifugation, with at least 6.5 million obtained per sample. Total RNA, at least 6 micrograms per sample, was extracted from PBMCs with Trizol reagent. For every donor, an aliquot of PBMCs went through flow cytometry to measure the percentages of naive CD45RAhigh/CD27high T cells. Looking up the germline V gene (reference sequence) yields CDR1 DFQATT and CDR2 SNEGSKA. CDR3 length: 14 amino acids, cysteine to phenylalanine. Only CDR3 DNA remains: 42 bases, in frame from the first base. A distance of 14 bases separates the germline ends of V and J, which lose 5 bases and 0 bases respectively.

Here the chain combines TRBV20-1 and TRBJ2-7, and TRBD1 may be the D gene, going by 6 matching bases. The source is a woman between 18 and 29 years old in good health. The sample comprised blood. This receptor has the CDR3 CSARSQGNSYEQYF. The bases are TGCAGTGCTCGGTCGCAGGGGAACTCCTACGAGCAGTACTTC.